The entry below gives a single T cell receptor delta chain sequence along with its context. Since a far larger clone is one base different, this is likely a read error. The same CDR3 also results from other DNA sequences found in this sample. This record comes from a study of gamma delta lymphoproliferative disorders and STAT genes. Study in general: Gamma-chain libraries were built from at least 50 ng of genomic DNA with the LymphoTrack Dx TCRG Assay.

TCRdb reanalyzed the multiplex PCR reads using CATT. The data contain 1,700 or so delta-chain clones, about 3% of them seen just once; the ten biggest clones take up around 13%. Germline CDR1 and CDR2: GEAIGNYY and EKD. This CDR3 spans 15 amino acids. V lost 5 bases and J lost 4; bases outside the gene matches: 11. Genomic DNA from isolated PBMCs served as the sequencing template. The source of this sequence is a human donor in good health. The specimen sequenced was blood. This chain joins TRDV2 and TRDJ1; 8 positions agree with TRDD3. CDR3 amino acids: CACAGLGDGNDKLIF. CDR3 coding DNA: TGTGCCTGTGCAGGGTTGGGGGATGGGAACGATAAACTCATCTTT.